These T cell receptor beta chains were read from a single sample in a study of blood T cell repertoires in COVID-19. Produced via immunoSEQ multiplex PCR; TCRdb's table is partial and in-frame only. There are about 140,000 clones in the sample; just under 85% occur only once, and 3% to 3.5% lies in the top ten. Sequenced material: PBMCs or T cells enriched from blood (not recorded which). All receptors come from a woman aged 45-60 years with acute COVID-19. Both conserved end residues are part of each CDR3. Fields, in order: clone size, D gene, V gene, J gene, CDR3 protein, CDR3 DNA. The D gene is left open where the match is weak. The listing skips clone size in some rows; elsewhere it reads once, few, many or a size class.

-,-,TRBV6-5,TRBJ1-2,CASRTQQGYGYTF,TGTGCCAGCAGAACCCAACAGGGCTATGGCTACACCTTC
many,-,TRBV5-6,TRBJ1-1,CASELMNTEAFF,TGTGCCAGCGAGCTAATGAACACTGAAGCTTTCTTT
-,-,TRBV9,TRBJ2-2,CASSVAGNAGELFF,TGTGCCAGCAGCGTGGCAGGGAACGCCGGGGAGCTGTTTTTT
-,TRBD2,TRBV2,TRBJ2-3,CASRASGSSTDTQYF,TGTGCCAGCAGGGCTAGCGGGTCTAGCACAGATACGCAGTATTTT
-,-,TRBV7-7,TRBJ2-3,CASSLKQGSDTQYF,TGTGCTAGCAGCTTAAAACAGGGTTCAGATACGCAGTATTTT
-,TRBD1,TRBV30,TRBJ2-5,CAWSLGQGTFGTQYF,TGTGCCTGGAGTCTCGGACAGGGGACTTTCGGGACCCAGTACTTC
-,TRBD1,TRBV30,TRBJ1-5,CAWEGQNGNQPQHF,TGTGCCTGGGAGGGACAGAACGGCAATCAGCCCCAGCATTTT
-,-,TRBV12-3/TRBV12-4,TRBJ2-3,CASTLFIADTQYF,TGTGCCAGCACCCTTTTTATTGCAGATACGCAGTATTTT
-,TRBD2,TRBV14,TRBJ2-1,CASSQETSGRANEQFF,TGTGCCAGCAGCCAAGAGACTAGCGGGAGGGCAAATGAGCAGTTCTTC
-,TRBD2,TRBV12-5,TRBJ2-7,CASGLFTGTSGIYEQYF,TGTGCTAGTGGTTTGTTCACCGGGACTAGCGGGATCTACGAGCAGTACTTC
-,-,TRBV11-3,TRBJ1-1,CASSASGSPSEAFF,TGTGCCAGCAGCGCAAGCGGGAGCCCCAGTGAAGCTTTCTTT
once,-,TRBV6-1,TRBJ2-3,CASSEATDTQYF,TGTGCCAGCAGTGAGGCCACAGATACGCAGTATTTT
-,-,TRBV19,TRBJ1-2,CASAQGLFKAGYTF,TGTGCCAGTGCGCAGGGACTGTTTAAGGCGGGCTACACCTTC
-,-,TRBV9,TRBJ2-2,CASSKYYGRGTGELFF,TGTGCCAGCAGCAAATACTATGGGCGGGGCACCGGGGAGCTGTTTTTT
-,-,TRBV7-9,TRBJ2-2,CASSLGHTGELFF,TGTGCCAGCAGCTTAGGGCACACCGGGGAGCTGTTTTTT
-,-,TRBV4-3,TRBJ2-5,CASSQDRVPWETQYF,TGCGCCAGCAGCCAAGACAGGGTTCCTTGGGAGACCCAGTACTTC
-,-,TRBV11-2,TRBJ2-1,CASSYTTDNEQFF,TGTGCCAGCAGCTATACGACAGACAATGAGCAGTTCTTC
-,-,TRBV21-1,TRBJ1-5,CASSKGRLHPQHF,TGTGCCAGCAGCAAAGGCAGGTTACACCCCCAGCATTTT
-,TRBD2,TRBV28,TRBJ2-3,CASSLTSGRPRIYTDTQYF,TGTGCCAGCAGTTTGACTAGCGGGAGGCCCCGTATCTACACAGATACGCAGTATTTT
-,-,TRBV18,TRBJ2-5,CASSPPGLVRQETQYF,TGTGCCAGCTCACCACCGGGGCTTGTTCGACAAGAGACCCAGTACTTC
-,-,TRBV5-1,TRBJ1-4,CASSLARAPNEKLFF,TGCGCCAGCAGCTTGGCCAGGGCCCCTAATGAAAAACTGTTTTTT
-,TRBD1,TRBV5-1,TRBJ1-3,CASSSGQSSGNTIYF,TGCGCCAGCAGCTCGGGACAGAGCTCTGGAAACACCATATATTTT
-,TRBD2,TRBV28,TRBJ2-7,CASSFRRLAGDEQYF,TGTGCCAGCAGTTTTCGTCGGCTAGCGGGGGACGAGCAGTACTTC
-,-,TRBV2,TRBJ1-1,CASRWSDQNTEAFF,TGTGCCAGCAGATGGAGTGACCAAAACACTGAAGCTTTCTTT
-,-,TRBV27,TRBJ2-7,CASSRGGHEQYF,TGTGCCAGCAGCCGAGGAGGCCACGAGCAGTACTTC
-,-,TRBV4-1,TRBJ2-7,CASSQETRQPRAYEQYF,TGCGCCAGCAGCCAAGAAACGAGGCAGCCGAGAGCCTACGAGCAGTACTTC
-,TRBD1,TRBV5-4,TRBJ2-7,CASMLTGGGEQYF,TGTGCCAGCATGCTGACAGGGGGCGGCGAGCAGTACTTC
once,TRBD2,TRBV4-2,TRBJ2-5,CASSQGNVAGGFQETQYF,TGTGCCAGCAGCCAAGGGAACGTAGCGGGAGGGTTCCAAGAGACCCAGTACTTC
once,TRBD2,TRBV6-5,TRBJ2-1,CASSLGLAGAGEQFF,TGTGCCAGCAGTTTGGGGCTAGCGGGGGCAGGCGAGCAGTTCTTC
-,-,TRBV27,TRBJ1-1,CASSFYSGGSTEAFF,TGTGCCAGCAGTTTTTACTCGGGAGGGAGCACTGAAGCTTTCTTT
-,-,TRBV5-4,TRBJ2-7,CASQRDRGSDEQYF,TGTGCCAGCCAAAGGGACCGGGGGTCTGACGAGCAGTACTTC
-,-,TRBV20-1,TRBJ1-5,CSASSPKSGNQPQHF,TGCAGTGCTAGTAGTCCTAAAAGTGGCAATCAGCCCCAGCATTTT
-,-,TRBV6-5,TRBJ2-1,CASSHYMYEQFF,TGTGCCAGCAGTCACTATATGTATGAGCAGTTCTTC
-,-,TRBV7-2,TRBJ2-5,CASTINRGQETQYF,TGTGCCAGCACCATTAACCGAGGGCAAGAGACCCAGTACTTC
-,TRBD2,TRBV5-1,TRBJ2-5,CASSLAGAGEQETQYF,TGCGCCAGCAGCCTAGCGGGAGCAGGAGAACAAGAGACCCAGTACTTC
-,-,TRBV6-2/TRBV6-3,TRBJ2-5,CASSYFVSEQETQYF,TGTGCCAGCAGTTACTTCGTGTCAGAACAAGAGACCCAGTACTTC
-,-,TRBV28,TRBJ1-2,CASSLSGAIRGYTF,TGTGCCAGCAGTTTGTCGGGTGCTATAAGGGGCTACACCTTC
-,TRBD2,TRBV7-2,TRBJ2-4,CASNRLAGGKNIQYF,TGTGCCAGCAACCGACTAGCGGGAGGCAAAAACATTCAGTACTTC
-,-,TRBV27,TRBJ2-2,CASSPWTANTGELFF,TGTGCCAGCAGCCCCTGGACAGCGAACACCGGGGAGCTGTTTTTT
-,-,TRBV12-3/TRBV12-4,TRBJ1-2,CASSQGQYYGYTF,TGTGCCAGCAGTCAAGGACAGTACTATGGCTACACCTTC
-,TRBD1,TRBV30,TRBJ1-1,CAWRRGLYTEAFF,TGTGCCTGGAGGAGGGGGCTCTACACTGAAGCTTTCTTT
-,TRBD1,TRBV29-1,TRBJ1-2,CSERTGESYTF,TGCAGCGAAAGGACAGGGGAGAGCTACACCTTC
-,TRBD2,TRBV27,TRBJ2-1,CASSLSITRASGSRYEQFF,TGTGCCAGCAGTTTATCGATAACCCGAGCTAGCGGGAGTAGGTATGAGCAGTTCTTC
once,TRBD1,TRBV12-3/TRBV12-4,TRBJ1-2,CASRSGQLAGYTF,TGTGCCAGCAGATCGGGACAGCTTGCTGGCTACACCTTC
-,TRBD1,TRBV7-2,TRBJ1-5,CASSLAGTEKNQPQHF,TGTGCCAGCAGCTTAGCCGGGACAGAAAAGAATCAGCCCCAGCATTTT
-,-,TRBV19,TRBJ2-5,CASSKQPQGQETQYF,TGTGCCAGTAGTAAACAACCACAGGGACAAGAGACCCAGTACTTC
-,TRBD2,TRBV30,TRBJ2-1,CAWTAGGGNEQFF,TGTGCCTGGACGGCGGGAGGGGGCAATGAGCAGTTCTTC
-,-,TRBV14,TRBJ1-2,CASSPTVNYGYTF,TGTGCCAGCAGCCCCACAGTGAACTATGGCTACACCTTC